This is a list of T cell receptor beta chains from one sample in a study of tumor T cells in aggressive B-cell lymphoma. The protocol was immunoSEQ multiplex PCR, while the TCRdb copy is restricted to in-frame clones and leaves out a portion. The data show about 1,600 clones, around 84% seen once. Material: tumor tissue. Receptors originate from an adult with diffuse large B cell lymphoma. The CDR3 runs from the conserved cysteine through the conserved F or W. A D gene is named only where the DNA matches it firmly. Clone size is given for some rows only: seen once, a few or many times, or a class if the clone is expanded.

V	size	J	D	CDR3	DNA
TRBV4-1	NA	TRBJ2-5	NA	CASSQDRSTQETQYF	TGCGCCAGCAGCCAAGATCGGTCCACCCAAGAGACCCAGTACTTC
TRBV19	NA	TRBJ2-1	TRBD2	CASSNPNLAGNPRNEQFF	TGTGCCAGTAGTAACCCTAACCTAGCGGGGAACCCTAGGAATGAGCAGTTCTTC
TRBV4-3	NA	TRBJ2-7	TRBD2	CASSQDWRETYEQYF	TGCGCCAGCAGCCAAGACTGGCGGGAGACATACGAGCAGTACTTC
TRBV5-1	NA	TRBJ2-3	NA	CASSLVSDTDTQYF	TGCGCCAGCAGCTTAGTCAGCGACACAGATACGCAGTATTTT
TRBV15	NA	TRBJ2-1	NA	CATVGGLYNEQFF	TGTGCCACCGTAGGGGGATTGTACAATGAGCAGTTCTTC
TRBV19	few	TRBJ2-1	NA	CASSIVGFPLYNEQFF	TGTGCCAGTAGTATAGTCGGGTTCCCCCTCTACAATGAGCAGTTCTTC
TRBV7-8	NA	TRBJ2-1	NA	CASSFTSSYNEQFF	TGTGCCAGCAGCTTTACTAGCAGCTACAATGAGCAGTTCTTC
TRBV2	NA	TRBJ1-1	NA	CASSVMRTEDGFF	TGTGCCAGCAGTGTAATGAGGACAGAAGATGGTTTCTTT
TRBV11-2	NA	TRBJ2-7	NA	CASSLGGPYEQYF	TGTGCCAGCAGCTTAGGCGGGCCCTACGAGCAGTACTTC
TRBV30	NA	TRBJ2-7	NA	CAWTLSGPFYEQYF	TGTGCCTGGACCCTCAGCGGACCCTTCTACGAGCAGTACTTC
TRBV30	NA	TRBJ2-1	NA	CAYIPGDSYNEQFF	TGTGCCTACATCCCGGGGGACAGCTACAATGAGCAGTTCTTC
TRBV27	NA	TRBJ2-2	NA	CASSFSNTGELFF	TGTGCCAGCAGTTTCTCGAACACCGGGGAGCTGTTTTTT
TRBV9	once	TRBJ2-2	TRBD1	CVSSPSGGQGAGELFF	TGTGTCAGCAGCCCCAGTGGAGGACAGGGCGCCGGGGAGCTGTTTTTT
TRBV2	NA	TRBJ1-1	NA	CASSVGGWTEAFF	TGTGCCAGCAGTGTAGGGGGATGGACTGAAGCTTTCTTT
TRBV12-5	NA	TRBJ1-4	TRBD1	CASGGQGAIGLATNEKLFF	TGTGCTAGTGGGGGACAGGGGGCGATTGGACTTGCAACTAATGAAAAACTGTTTTTT
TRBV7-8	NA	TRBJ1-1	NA	CASSTRGMEAFF	TGTGCCAGCAGTACCAGGGGTATGGAAGCTTTCTTT
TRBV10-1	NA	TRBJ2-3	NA	CASSELSQATDTQYF	TGCGCCAGCAGTGAGTTGAGTCAGGCGACAGATACACAGTATTTT
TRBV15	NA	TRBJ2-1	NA	CATSNGGIYNEQFF	TGTGCCACCAGCAATGGGGGGATCTACAATGAGCAGTTCTTC